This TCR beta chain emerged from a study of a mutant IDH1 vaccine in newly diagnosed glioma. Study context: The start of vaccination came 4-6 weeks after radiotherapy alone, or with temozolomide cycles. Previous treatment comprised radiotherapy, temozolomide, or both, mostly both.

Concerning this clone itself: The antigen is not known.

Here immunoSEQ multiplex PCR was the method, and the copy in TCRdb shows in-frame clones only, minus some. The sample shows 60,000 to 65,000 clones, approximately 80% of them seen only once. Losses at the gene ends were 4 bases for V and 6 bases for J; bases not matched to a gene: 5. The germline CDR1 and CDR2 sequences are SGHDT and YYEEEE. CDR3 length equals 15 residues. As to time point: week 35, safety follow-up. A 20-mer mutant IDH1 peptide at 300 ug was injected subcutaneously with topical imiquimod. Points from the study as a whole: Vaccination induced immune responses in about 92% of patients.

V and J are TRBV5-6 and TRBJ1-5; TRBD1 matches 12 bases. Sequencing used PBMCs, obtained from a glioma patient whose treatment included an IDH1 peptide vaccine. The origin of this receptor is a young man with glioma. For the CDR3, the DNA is TGTGCCAGCAGCCAAGGGACAGGGGGCTTTCAGCCCCAGCATTTT. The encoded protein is CASSQGTGGFQPQHF.